The 4 T cell receptor beta chains given below trace back to one sample, sequenced in a study of CD8 T cells in Susac syndrome. RNA amounts of 0.5 to 1 ug underwent reverse transcription with random hexamers. TCRdb re-called the immunoSEQ multiplex PCR reads with MiXCR, one entry per CDR3 protein. Of some 120,000 distinct CDR3 sequences in the sample, roughly 94% were seen once. Input material: CD4+ T cells from PBMCs. Receptor source: a human donor with multiple sclerosis.

V is TRBV7-2 and J is TRBJ1-2, with D possibly being TRBD1 (6 bases). Between the trimmed V and J ends, which lost 4 bases and 1 base, there was a span of 13 bases. CDR1 SGHTA and CDR2 FQGNSA come from the germline V gene. The CDR3 sequence is 15 residues long. The DNA for the CDR3 is TGTGCCAGCAGCTCCGGACAGTTAATTAACTATGGCTACACCTTC. Residues: CASSSGQLINYGYTF.

This clonotype was detected only once. The chain combines TRBV29-1 with TRBJ1-1; TRBD1 matches at 9 bases. The CDR3 length is 22 residues. With 6 bases clipped from V and 6 bases from J, the junction kept 35 bases outside the gene matches. Germline assignment: CDR1 SQVTM and CDR2 ANQGSEA. The CDR3 nucleotides read TGCAGCGTGGGGACAGGGTTGGTTTTTCCTCCCTCCACACGATCCGAAAGCCCTGAAGCTTTCTTT. It encodes CSVGTGLVFPPSTRSESPEAFF.

The V and J genes are TRBV20-1 and TRBJ1-6; a weak D match, TRBD1 (6 bases). The CDR3 extends over 15 amino acids. V gave up 0 bases and J gave up 6 bases, with 12 bases separating them. The germline gives CDR1 DFQATT, CDR2 SNEGSKA (reference sequence). Here the CDR3 DNA reads TGCAGTGCTAGAGATCCTGGGACACGTAATTCACCCCTCCACTTT. It yields the protein CSARDPGTRNSPLHF.

The chain couples TRBV11-2 to TRBJ2-1; TRBD1 agrees at 7 bases. CDR1 SGHAT and CDR2 FQNNGV come from the germline V gene. The CDR3 loop spans 15 amino acids. J gave up 3 bases and V 0 bases, and 2 bases lay outside the gene matches. CDR3 region: CASSLERTGYNEQFF. CDR3 nucleotide sequence: TGTGCCAGCAGCTTAGAGAGGACAGGCTACAATGAGCAGTTCTTC.